The clone carrying this T cell receptor (beta chain) was observed a few times. The junction departs from germline at one end; a sequencing error may be responsible. RNA transcripts provided the source from which TCR beta CDR3 regions were amplified. Using the HTBI primer set, a first-round RT-PCR was run on the TCR CDR3. TCRdb processed the multiplex PCR reads anew with MiXCR; each CDR3 protein has one entry. The table lists around 450,000 distinct CDR3 sequences, roughly 15% of them singletons, with 5% to 6% in the top ten. A lack of ophthalmopathy progression within 18 months defined stable Graves' hyperthyroidism. Disease duration under 2 months; hyperthyroidism patients were aged 18 to 65. Thyroid ultrasound, orbital computed tomography, clinical symptoms, and serum thyroxine and TRAb underpinned diagnoses. PBMCs were derived from approximately 10 ml fresh peripheral blood. The CDR3 spans 15 residues. Germline CDR1 is SEHNR and CDR2 is FQNEAQ (reference sequence).

These data belong to a study of T cells in Graves' hyperthyroidism and ophthalmopathy. Material: blood. The chain couples TRBV7-9 to TRBJ2-1; 7 positions match TRBD2. This receptor was identified in a woman aged 18-35 years with Graves' hyperthyroidism. The CDR3 nucleotides are TGCGCCAGCAGCCCGCCCGCGGGAGACTACAATGAGCAGTTCTTC. It codes for CASSPPAGDYNEQFF.